This T cell receptor beta chain was sequenced during a study of blood T cell repertoires in COVID-19. Germline values: CDR1 SGHTA, CDR2 FQGNSA. This CDR3 has 15 residues. The trim removed 5 bases at V and 7 bases at J, leaving 7 bases unmatched. Authors' analysis steps: From reference gene primer amplification, estimates of nucleated cell counts were derived. Clones were read by immunoSEQ multiplex PCR, and TCRdb kept only the in-frame ones, dropping some. That table gives V, J and clone size, and the DNA gave D and trimming. This repertoire shows around 68,000 clones, roughly 82% found once; its top ten account for 15% to 20%.

The clonotype originates from a man aged 80 or over with active COVID-19. Input material: peripheral blood. The chain has TRBV7-2 and TRBJ2-1; TRBD2 matches 11 bases. The CDR3 region is CASSISGGAFNEQFF. In DNA, the CDR3 is TGTGCCAGCAGCATTAGCGGGGGGGCCTTTAATGAGCAGTTCTTC.